Below are 10 T cell receptor beta chains sequenced from a single sample in a study of blood T cell repertoires in COVID-19. Generated by immunoSEQ multiplex PCR, the TCRdb table keeps only in-frame clones and is missing some. In the table there are about 170,000 clones, roughly 80% of which are singletons. Material: peripheral blood. These receptors were collected from a man aged 70-80 years with acute or convalescent COVID-19.

V and J are TRBV7-2 and TRBJ2-7; no clear D gene. V lost 5 bases, J lost 0 bases, and 5 bases lay in between. Germline-derived CDR1 and CDR2 are SGHTA and FQGNSA. The CDR3 extends over 12 amino acids. CDR3 loop: CASSPSSYEQYF. DNA of the CDR3: TGTGCCAGCAGCCCCAGCTCCTACGAGCAGTACTTC.

The genes are TRBV5-4 and TRBJ1-1, with 8 bases matching TRBD1. CDR3 length: 15 residues. Trimming at V came to 5 bases and at J to 4 bases, leaving 10 bases not matched to a gene. Germline CDR1 and CDR2: SGHNT and YYREEE (reference sequence). The CDR3 sequence: CASRRQGSRSTEAFF. CDR3 sequence (DNA): TGTGCCAGCAGACGACAGGGGTCTAGGAGCACTGAAGCTTTCTTT.

This clone was seen only once. The CDR3 region is CASSLVQGASAGELFF. Here the CDR3 DNA reads TGTGCCAGCAGCTTGGTTCAGGGGGCATCGGCCGGGGAGCTGTTTTTT. The V gene is TRBV5-6, the J gene TRBJ2-2; 8 bases fit TRBD1. This CDR3 has 16 residues. The J segment lost 6 bases and the V segment lost 0 bases, leaving 7 bases of the junction unmatched. Germline-derived CDR1 and CDR2 are SGHDT and YYEEEE.

This chain joins TRBV19 and TRBJ1-1; D gene unclear. Between the trimmed V and J ends, which lost 3 bases and 1 base, there was a span of 9 bases. Germline loops: CDR1 LNHDA, CDR2 SQIVND (reference sequence). The CDR3 spans 14 residues. The CDR3, as DNA: TGTGCCAGTAGTATGGGCCTAAGGAACACTGAAGCTTTCTTT. Translation gives CASSMGLRNTEAFF.

The chain links TRBV19 to TRBJ1-3, with no clear D. Germline V gene lookup returns CDR1 LNHDA and CDR2 SQIVND (reference sequence). V was clipped by 5 bases and J by 4 bases, with 3 bases between them. This CDR3 has 11 amino acids. The CDR3 DNA is TGTGCCAGTAGTCCGGGAAACACCATATATTTT. Protein product: CASSPGNTIYF.

The chain is built from TRBV6-5 and TRBJ2-3, with TRBD1 matching 7 bases. The CDR3 has 15 amino acids. Trimming removed 2 bases from V and 3 bases from J; junction bases left unmatched: 5. The germline V gene encodes CDR1 MNHEY and CDR2 SVGAGI. DNA of the CDR3: TGTGCCAGCAGTTACCTCGGGACAGAAACAGATACGCAGTATTTT. It specifies CASSYLGTETDTQYF.

The V and J genes are TRBV27 and TRBJ2-7, with TRBD2 identical over 7 bases. This CDR3 has 14 residues. CDR1 MNHEY and CDR2 SMNVEV come from the germline V gene (reference sequence). Unmatched junction bases numbered 7, after V lost 2 bases and J lost 6 bases. CDR3 DNA: TGTGCCAGCAGTTTACTGTTAGCGGGCTCCGAGCAGTACTTC. Its translation is CASSLLLAGSEQYF.

This chain uses TRBV18 with TRBJ1-1; D gene uncertain. V lost 3 bases, J lost 4 bases, and 18 bases lay in between. This CDR3 contains 16 residues. Per the germline V gene, CDR1 is KGHSH and CDR2 is LQKENI. CDR3 loop: CASSPLPIEGSTEAFF. The CDR3 DNA reads as TGTGCCAGCTCACCCTTGCCCATCGAAGGGAGCACTGAAGCTTTCTTT. The full variable domain, its missing parts supplied by reference TRBV18 and TRBJ1-1, is NAGVMQNPRHLVRRRGQEARLRCSPMKGHSHVYWYRQLPEEGLKFMVYLQKENIIDESGMPKERFSAEFPKEGPSILRIQQVVRGDSAAYFCASSPLPIEGSTEAFFGQGTRLTVV.

DNA of the CDR3: TGTGCCAGCCGGAGTCCAAACACTGAAGCTTTCTTT. Protein: CASRSPNTEAFF. This chain uses TRBV6-5 with TRBJ1-1; D is unresolved. The CDR3 spans 12 residues. V was trimmed by 8 bases and J by 2 bases, leaving 9 bases between them. CDR1 MNHEY and CDR2 SVGAGI come from the germline V gene.

The V and J genes are TRBV4-2 and TRBJ1-2; 9 positions agree with TRBD1. V shed 0 bases, J shed 2 bases, and the junction held 7 bases outside the gene matches. The CDR3 spans 17 residues. Germline V lookup: CDR1 LGHNA, CDR2 YNFKEQ. CDR3 DNA sequence: TGTGCCAGCAGCCAAGATGGGGGGGGACAGGGAAACTATGGCTACACCTTC. Translation: CASSQDGGGQGNYGYTF.